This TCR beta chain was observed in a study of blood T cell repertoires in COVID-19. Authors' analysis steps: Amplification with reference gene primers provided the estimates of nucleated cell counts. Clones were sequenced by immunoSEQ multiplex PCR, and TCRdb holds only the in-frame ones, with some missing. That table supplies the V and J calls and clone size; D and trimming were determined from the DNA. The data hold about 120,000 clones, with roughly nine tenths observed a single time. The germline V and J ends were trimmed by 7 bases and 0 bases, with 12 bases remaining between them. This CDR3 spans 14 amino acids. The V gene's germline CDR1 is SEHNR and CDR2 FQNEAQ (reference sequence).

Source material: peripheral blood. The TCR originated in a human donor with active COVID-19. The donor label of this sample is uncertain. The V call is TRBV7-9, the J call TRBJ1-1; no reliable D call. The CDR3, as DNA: TGTGCCAGCACCAAGGAGTTTTTGAACACTGAAGCTTTCTTT. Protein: CASTKEFLNTEAFF.